The TCR beta chain under discussion was sequenced for a study of graft-versus-host responses after intestinal transplantation. For the study at large: The study gave all recipients anti-thymocyte globulin induction, then tacrolimus and steroids for approximately three years.

In regard to this clone: The antigen remains undetermined.

Overall study results and limits: Subjects displaying graft-donor T cell macrochimerism possessed elevated graft-versus-host to host-versus-graft clonal ratios inside allografts. Detected in recipient marrow were GvH clones, some of which were first observed in ileum or blood.

The length of the CDR3 is 16 residues. Trimming pared 0 bases from V and 5 bases from J, leaving 16 bases between. Germline values: CDR1 LGHNA, CDR2 YNFKEQ. Libraries were prepared by immunoSEQ multiplex PCR; TCRdb keeps only in-frame clonotypes and omits some of them. The table records around 100,000 clones, 80% to 95% of them present only once. The sample was unstimulated CD8+ T cells sorted from spleen or lymph node cells, taken before intestinal transplant. The receptor was isolated from a human donor who received an intestinal transplant. This chain links TRBV4-2 with TRBJ2-5; a weak D match, TRBD2 (6 bases). The CDR3 nucleotides are TGTGCCAGCAGCCAAGATTCGGATGGAGGAGGGGAGACCCAGTACTTC. This translates into CASSQDSDGGGETQYF.